The next 5 T cell receptor beta chains were all read from a single sample in a study of T cell repertoires in MIS-A myocarditis. The assay was immunoSEQ multiplex PCR, and TCRdb's table has in-frame clones only and misses some. The table shows 13,000 to 15,000 clones, with roughly 81% occurring only once. What was sequenced was left ventricle heart tissue obtained at autopsy. The receptors were sampled from a man between 18 and 29 years old with fulminant myocarditis from multisystem inflammatory syndrome in adults (MIS-A) after COVID-19.

The chain links TRBV19 to TRBJ2-7, with TRBD1 identical over 9 bases. Per germline, CDR1 LNHDA and CDR2 SQIVND (reference sequence). V shed 5 bases and J 5 bases; nucleotides not matched to a gene: 13. The CDR3 loop spans 16 amino acids. The CDR3 coding sequence is TGTGCCAGTAGTTTAAACAGGGGGCGTAATGGCCACGAGCAGTACTTC. Translated: CASSLNRGRNGHEQYF.

The chain links TRBV5-6 to TRBJ1-2; D is ambiguous. CDR3 length equals 13 residues. The V gene lost 0 bases and the J gene lost 0 bases, with 3 bases spanning the gap. Germline CDR1 reads SGHDT; CDR2 reads YYEEEE. CDR3 bases: TGTGCCAGCAGCTTGGGACCTAACTATGGCTACACCTTC. Translating gives CASSLGPNYGYTF.

J is TRBJ2-2 and V is TRBV7-2, with TRBD1 identical over 7 bases. CDR1 and CDR2 (germline): SGHTA, FQGNSA. Trimming took 1 base from V and 5 from J; bases not matched to a gene: 4. This CDR3 comprises 15 residues. CDR3: CASSLGAGGTGELFF. In nucleotides, the CDR3 is TGTGCCAGCAGCTTAGGAGCAGGGGGAACCGGGGAGCTGTTTTTT. Filled out from reference TRBV7-2 and TRBJ2-2, the complete variable domain reads GAGVSQSPSNKVTEKGKDVELRCDPISGHTALYWYRQSLGQGLEFLIYFQGNSAPDKSGLPSDRFSAERTGGSVSTLTIQRTQQEDSAVYLCASSLGAGGTGELFFGEGSRLTVL.

This clone was seen only once. This chain connects TRBV18 to TRBJ2-2; a possible D gene is TRBD2 (5 bases). Trimming removed 3 bases from V and 0 bases from J, with 14 bases in between. The CDR3 contains 17 residues. Germline V gene sequence: CDR1 KGHSH, CDR2 LQKENI. The CDR3 protein is CASSPLGGVSNTGELFF. The DNA of the CDR3 is TGTGCCAGCTCACCTCTTGGAGGTGTCTCGAACACCGGGGAGCTGTTTTTT.

The chain employs TRBV13 and TRBJ1-1, with D uncertain. Deletions cut 5 bases from V and 4 bases from J, with 11 bases between. Germline lookup yields CDR1 PRHDT and CDR2 FYEKMQ (reference sequence). The CDR3 is made up of 13 amino acids. The DNA of the CDR3 is TGTGCCAGCAGCCCCCCGATAATCACTGAAGCTTTCTTT. Residues: CASSPPIITEAFF.